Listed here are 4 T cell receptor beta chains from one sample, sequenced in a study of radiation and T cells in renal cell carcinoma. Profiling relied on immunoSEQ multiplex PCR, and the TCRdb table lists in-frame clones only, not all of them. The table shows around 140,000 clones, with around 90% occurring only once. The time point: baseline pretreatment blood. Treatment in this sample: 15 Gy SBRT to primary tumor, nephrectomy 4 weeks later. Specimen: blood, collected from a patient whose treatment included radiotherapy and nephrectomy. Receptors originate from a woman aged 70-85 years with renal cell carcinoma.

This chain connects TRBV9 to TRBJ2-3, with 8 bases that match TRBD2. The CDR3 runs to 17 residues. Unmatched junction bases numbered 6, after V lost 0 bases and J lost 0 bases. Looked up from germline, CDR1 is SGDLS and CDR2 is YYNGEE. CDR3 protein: CASSVGVAGRSTDTQYF. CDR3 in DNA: TGTGCCAGCAGCGTAGGGGTAGCGGGGAGGAGCACAGATACGCAGTATTTT.

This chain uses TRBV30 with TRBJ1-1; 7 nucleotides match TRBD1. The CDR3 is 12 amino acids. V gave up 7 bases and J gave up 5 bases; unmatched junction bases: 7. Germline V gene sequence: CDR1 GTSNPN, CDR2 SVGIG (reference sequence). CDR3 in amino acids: CASVPRGTEAFF. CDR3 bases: TGTGCCTCCGTTCCCAGGGGGACTGAAGCTTTCTTT. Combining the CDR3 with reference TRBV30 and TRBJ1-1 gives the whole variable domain SQTIHQWPATLVQPVGSPLSLECTVEGTSNPNLYWYRQAAGRGLQLLFYSVGIGQISSEVPQNLSASRPQDRQFILSSKKLLLSDSGFYLCASVPRGTEAFFGQGTRLTVV.

The CDR3 sequence: CASSQTTGGRDTQYF. CDR3 sequence (DNA): TGCGCCAGCAGCCAAACTACGGGGGGGAGAGATACGCAGTATTTT. This chain uses TRBV4-3 with TRBJ2-3; 8 nucleotides line up with TRBD2. CDR1 and CDR2 from the germline V gene are LGHNA and YSLEER. The length of the CDR3 is 15 residues. V was clipped by 2 bases and J by 5 bases; unmatched bases: 6.

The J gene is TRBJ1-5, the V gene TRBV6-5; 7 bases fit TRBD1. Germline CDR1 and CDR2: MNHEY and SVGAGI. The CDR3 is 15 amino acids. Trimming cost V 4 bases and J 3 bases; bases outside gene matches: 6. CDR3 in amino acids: CASSSSQGSNQPQHF. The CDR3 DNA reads TGTGCCAGCAGTTCCTCACAGGGGTCCAATCAGCCCCAGCATTTT.